The 8 T cell receptor beta chains below all came from one sample that was sequenced in a study of CD8 T cells in ankylosing spondylitis. General study findings and limits: Characteristic, it appeared, of ankylosing spondylitis blood was a TCR beta motif of 7 or 8 highly homologous variants.

TCRdb re-analysed the 5' RACE reads in MiXCR, keeping a single row per CDR3 protein. The repertoire holds around 770,000 distinct CDR3 sequences, with around 11% as singletons. These receptors' antigens are unknown. The sequencing sample was made of blood, either unsorted or a sorted T cell fraction (not recorded which). The receptors were sampled from a male donor with ankylosing spondylitis.

This clonotype was counted a few times. The chain joins TRBV29-1 to TRBJ2-3, with 10 positions matching TRBD1. Germline lookup yields CDR1 SQVTM and CDR2 ANQGSEA. This CDR3 spans 15 amino acids. V lost 7 bases and J lost 3; bases outside the gene matches: 10. CDR3 in amino acids: CSGGDRGFGTDTQYF. The CDR3 nucleotides read TGCAGCGGGGGGGACAGGGGCTTTGGGACAGATACGCAGTATTTT.

V and J are TRBV12-3 or TRBV12-4 and TRBJ2-7, with D possibly being TRBD1 (6 bases). V lost 5 bases and J 4 bases, leaving 15 bases between the germline ends. The CDR3 is 14 residues long. The CDR3 loop is CASSVQGKDYEQYF. CDR3 coding DNA: TGTGCCAGCAGTGTTCAGGGGAAAGATTACGAGCAGTACTTC.

The chain couples TRBV7-2 to TRBJ1-2; possibly TRBD1 for D (6 bases). The CDR3 covers 13 residues. Trimming took off 5 bases at V and 6 bases at J, with 13 bases between the two ends. Looked up from germline, CDR1 is SGHTA and CDR2 is FQGNSA. This CDR3 reads CASSRGGRHGYTF. In DNA form, the CDR3 reads TGTGCCAGCAGCCGCGGGGGGCGCCATGGCTACACCTTC.

This clonotype was found a few times. J is TRBJ2-7 and V is TRBV5-6; tentative D call: TRBD1 (6 bases). The V gene lost 0 bases and the J gene lost 2 bases, with 15 bases spanning the gap. The CDR3 spans 16 residues. Germline V gives CDR1 SGHDT, CDR2 YYEEEE. Written as DNA, the CDR3 is TGTGCCAGCAGCTTGGACAGGGATTTTGGGACCTACGAGCAGTACTTC. Translation gives CASSLDRDFGTYEQYF.

The V and J genes are TRBV21-1 and TRBJ1-2. TRBV21-1 represents a pseudogene. The CDR3 totals 16 residues. CDR3 nucleotides: TGTGCCAGAAAGAAGAAAGAAACCGGGACTAAAGGTGGCTACACCTTC. This gives the protein CARKKKETGTKGGYTF.

This clonotype was recorded at least ten times. J is TRBJ2-3 and V is TRBV5-5; tentative D call: TRBD2 (5 bases). The V gene lost 3 bases and the J gene lost 5 bases, with 13 bases spanning the gap. The CDR3 runs 14 residues. In germline, CDR1 is SGHKS, CDR2 YYEKEE (reference sequence). The CDR3 nucleotides are TGTGCCAGCAGCTCGCGGGCCACGGAAGATACGCAGTATTTT. Translated, it gives CASSSRATEDTQYF.

This clonotype was seen more than once but under ten times. The CDR3 sequence is CASSLTRITDTQYF. CDR3 nucleotides: TGCGCCAGCAGCTTGACCAGGATCACAGATACGCAGTATTTT. The chain combines TRBV5-1 with TRBJ2-3; no clear D gene. Germline CDR1 is SGHRS and CDR2 is YFSETQ. The V end was cut by 1 base, the J end by 2 bases, with 8 bases between. This CDR3 has 14 amino acids.

The gene calls are TRBV7-2 and TRBJ2-5; either TRBD1 or TRBD2 may supply D (5 bases each). The CDR3 spans 15 residues. Per the germline V gene, CDR1 is SGHTA and CDR2 is FQGNSA. V lost 1 base and J lost 1, with 10 bases in between. CDR3 nucleotide sequence: TGTGCCAGCAGCTTAGGGGACGTTCGCCAAGAGACCCAGTACTTC. Its protein product is CASSLGDVRQETQYF.